One and the same sample provided the 13 T cell receptor beta chains below, sequenced in a study of T cells in Graves' hyperthyroidism and ophthalmopathy. RNA transcripts gave rise to amplified TCR beta CDR3 regions. First-round RT-PCR of the TCR CDR3 relied on the HTBI primer set. TCRdb reanalysed the multiplex PCR reads using MiXCR and keeps one entry per CDR3 protein. Altogether approximately 600,000 distinct CDR3 sequences are present, less than 25% being singletons, with the ten largest covering under 35%. Material for sequencing was blood. Source of these receptors: a man aged 25 to 40 with Graves' ophthalmopathy.

As concerns this clonotype: At one end, the junction sequence differs from germline, possibly due to a read error. The gene calls are TRBV12-3 or TRBV12-4 and TRBJ2-7; 7 bases are a match to TRBD2. This CDR3 has 14 amino acids. The DNA of the CDR3 is TGTGCCAGCACCGGAGGACTAGAAACCTACGAGCAGGACTTC. It yields the protein CASTGGLETYEQDF.

This clonotype was observed a handful of times. The V call is TRBV3-1, the J call TRBJ1-2; D call uncertain. The CDR3 extends over 15 amino acids. The germline gives CDR1 LGHDT, CDR2 YNNKEL (reference sequence). Trimming took off 0 bases at V and 4 bases at J, with 12 bases between the two ends. CDR3 bases: TGTGCCAGCAGCCAAGATCGTAGAGCGTTCTATGGCTACACCTTC. Residues: CASSQDRRAFYGYTF.

This clonotype has ten or more counts. The genes are TRBV10-3 and TRBJ2-3, with TRBD2 matching 14 bases. The CDR3 totals 17 residues. The ends lost 3 bases at V and 6 bases at J; junction bases unmatched: 8. Per germline, CDR1 ENHRY and CDR2 SYGVKD. The CDR3 sequence is CAISDPPGTSGSDTQYF. Written as DNA, the CDR3 is TGTGCCATCAGTGACCCACCCGGGACTAGCGGGAGTGATACGCAGTATTTT.

A few counts support this clonotype. The V and J genes are TRBV29-1 and TRBJ1-2, with unresolved D. The CDR3 runs 12 residues. Germline V gives CDR1 SQVTM, CDR2 ANQGSEA. The V gene lost 4 bases and the J gene lost 4 bases, with 10 bases spanning the gap. In DNA, the CDR3 is TGCAGCGTTGCCCAGGTTCTCTATGGCTACACCTTC. Protein sequence: CSVAQVLYGYTF.

The chain couples TRBV19 to TRBJ2-6, with 7 bases lining up with TRBD1. The CDR3 consists of 17 residues. Germline-derived CDR1 and CDR2 are LNHDA and SQIVND (reference sequence). V gave up 4 bases and J gave up 2 bases; unmatched junction bases: 8. CDR3 region: CASSTSDRVAGANVLTF. The CDR3 DNA follows: TGTGCCAGTAGTACCTCCGACAGGGTTGCTGGGGCCAACGTCCTGACTTTC.

This chain links TRBV7-2 with TRBJ2-2; 8 positions agree with TRBD2. The ends lost 5 bases at V and 6 bases at J; junction bases unmatched: 8. The germline gives CDR1 SGHTA, CDR2 FQGNSA. The CDR3 extends over 15 amino acids. DNA for the CDR3: TGTGCCAGCAGCCCTGAGACTAGCGCCCCCGGGGAGCTGTTTTTT. Translating gives CASSPETSAPGELFF.

The chain combines TRBV27 with TRBJ2-2; D could derive from TRBD1 or TRBD2 (6 bases each). CDR1 is MNHEY and CDR2 is SMNVEV in the germline V gene (reference sequence). V was pared by 2 bases and J by 1 base, with 14 bases between. There are 17 residues in the CDR3. The CDR3 DNA reads TGTGCCAGCAGTTTAGATCGGGGGCGCCAGAACACCGGGGAGCTGTTTTTT. This encodes CASSLDRGRQNTGELFF.

This clonotype was detected a few times. This CDR3 reads CASSPSYGVCMNVWDQTYEQYF. As DNA, the CDR3 is TGTGCCAGCAGCCCCTCTTACGGGGTATGCATGAACGTCTGGGACCAAACCTACGAGCAGTACTTC. This chain joins TRBV7-3 and TRBJ2-7; D is possibly TRBD1 or TRBD2 (5 bases each). V gave up 5 bases and J gave up 2 bases, with 37 bases separating them. Looked up from germline, CDR1 is SGHTA and CDR2 is FQGTGA. The CDR3 is 22 residues long.

This clonotype appeared a few times. The gene calls are TRBV4-1 and TRBJ2-7, with D perhaps matching TRBD2 (5 bases). Germline lookup yields CDR1 MGHRA and CDR2 YSYEKL. There are 14 residues in the CDR3. Trimming shortened V by 1 base and J by 6 bases, and 13 bases separated the two germline ends. The CDR3 protein is CASSQGAGVLEQYF. The CDR3 DNA reads as TGCGCCAGCAGCCAAGGCGCCGGGGTACTCGAGCAGTACTTC.

This clonotype showed up many times. This rearrangement joins TRBV2 to TRBJ2-7; 12 bases line up with TRBD2. Germline V gene data show CDR1 as SNHLY and CDR2 as FYNNEI. V lost 3 bases to trimming and J lost 6 bases; unmatched junction nucleotides: 3. This CDR3 is built from 14 residues. CDR3: CASSETSGSGEQYF. For the CDR3, the DNA is TGTGCCAGCAGTGAGACTAGCGGGAGCGGCGAGCAGTACTTC.

This clonotype was seen ten or more times. The J gene is TRBJ1-2, the V gene TRBV28; D uncertain. CDR1 and CDR2 from the germline V gene are MDHEN and SYDVKM. CDR3 length: 14 residues. Trimming pared 2 bases from V and 6 bases from J, leaving 13 bases between. This CDR3 reads CASSLPPPGHGYTF. CDR3 in DNA: TGTGCCAGCAGTTTACCTCCTCCAGGTCATGGCTACACCTTC.

V and J are TRBV7-2 and TRBJ2-7; 8 bases agree with TRBD2. The J segment lost 2 bases and the V segment lost 1 base, leaving 4 bases of the junction unmatched. The length of the CDR3 is 15 residues. Germline CDR1 and CDR2: SGHTA and FQGNSA. CDR3 DNA sequence: TGTGCCAGCAGCTTAGTACTAGCGGAGGCCTACGAGCAGTACTTC. As protein: CASSLVLAEAYEQYF.

This clonotype has a count of ten or more. This sequence joins TRBV30 and TRBJ2-6; no firm D call. Trimming took off 0 bases at V and 1 base at J, with 4 bases between the two ends. The CDR3 has 14 amino acids. Germline V CDR1 and CDR2: GTSNPN, SVGIG (reference sequence). The CDR3 region is CAWSVGSGANVLTF. CDR3 nucleotide sequence: TGTGCCTGGAGTGTAGGGTCTGGGGCCAACGTCCTGACTTTC.